The next 3 T cell receptor beta chains were all read from a single sample in a study of cytomegalovirus exposure and HLA in healthy donors. PCR primers comprised 60 Vbeta and 13 Jbeta primers. Clones were sequenced by immunoSEQ multiplex PCR, and TCRdb holds only the in-frame ones, with some missing. Among under 45,000 clones listed, 77% were seen once. Source material: PBMCs. Source of these receptors: a man aged 25-45 years in good health and CMV-seronegative.

This clone was counted a few times. The rearrangement uses TRBV10-1 and TRBJ1-1, with 7 bases lining up with TRBD1. Per germline, CDR1 WNHNN and CDR2 SYGVQD (reference sequence). The V gene end was trimmed by 0 bases and the J gene end by 1 base; junction bases not matched to a gene: 8. The CDR3 sequence is 17 residues long. This CDR3 is CASSESTLGQRNTEAFF. The CDR3 DNA reads TGCGCCAGCAGTGAGTCGACGTTGGGACAGAGGAACACTGAAGCTTTCTTT.

The J gene is TRBJ2-5, the V gene TRBV7-6, with D possibly TRBD2 on 5 matching bases. V lost 3 bases and J lost 5, with 16 bases in between. Germline V lookup: CDR1 SGHVS, CDR2 FNYEAQ. The CDR3 is 15 residues long. The CDR3 sequence is CASSFLQSGGETQYF. In DNA form, the CDR3 reads TGTGCCAGCAGCTTTTTACAATCCGGCGGGGAGACCCAGTACTTC.

The chain uses TRBV7-9 and TRBJ2-1, with TRBD2 matching over 10 bases. CDR1 and CDR2 (germline): SEHNR, FQNEAQ (reference sequence). The V and J ends lost 1 base and 5 bases, in that order; junction bases with no gene match: 14. This CDR3 is built from 19 residues. CDR3 bases: TGTGCCAGCAGCTTAGTCGCGGCTAGCGGGGGAGAGCCGCACAATGAGCAGTTCTTC. Its protein product is CASSLVAASGGEPHNEQFF.